This TCR beta chain was recovered during a study of T cell repertoires in cytomegalovirus infection. The wider study: CMV infection together with matching HLA type was indicated by public TCR beta signatures.

This clonotype was picked up a small number of times. Its antigen is unidentified. Each CDR3 protein is one row after TCRdb ran MiXCR on the reads. The sample consists of roughly 180,000 distinct CDR3 sequences, about a sixth of them appearing once. J lost 7 bases, V lost 5 bases, and 2 bases had no gene match. Germline CDR1 SEHNR, CDR2 FQNEAQ (reference sequence). The length of the CDR3 is 14 residues. Points from the study as a whole: Carriers of CMV and the relevant HLA type were discriminated by public TCR beta frequency. Clonotype analysis showed dominance of the ex vivo response by HLA-C-restricted CMV-specific TCR beta clonotypes.

The specimen sequenced was CD8+ T cells from PBMCs. This receptor was identified in a human donor in good health (CMV status not recorded). Some clones in this sample may be carry-over from other donors' samples. The chain uses TRBV7-9 and TRBJ1-6, with 10 bases matching TRBD1. The CDR3 nucleotides read TGTGCCAGCAGCCAGGGACAGGGGAATTCACCCCTCCACTTT. Protein product: CASSQGQGNSPLHF.